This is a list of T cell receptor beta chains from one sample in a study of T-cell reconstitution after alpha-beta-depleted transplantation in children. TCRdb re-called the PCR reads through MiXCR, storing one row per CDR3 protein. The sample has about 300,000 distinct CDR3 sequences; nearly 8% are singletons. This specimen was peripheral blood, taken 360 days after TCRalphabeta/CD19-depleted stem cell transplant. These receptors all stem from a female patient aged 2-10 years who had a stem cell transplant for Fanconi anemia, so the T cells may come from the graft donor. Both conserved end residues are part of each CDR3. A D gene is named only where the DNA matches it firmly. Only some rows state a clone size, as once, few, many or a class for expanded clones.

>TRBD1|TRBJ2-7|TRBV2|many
TGTGCCAGCAGTGAAGTTGGGGGACAGTCCTACGAGCAGTACTTC
CASSEVGGQSYEQYF
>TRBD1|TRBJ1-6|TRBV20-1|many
TGCAGTGCTCTAACTCCACGGCAGGGGGATTCACCCCTCCACTTT
CSALTPRQGDSPLHF
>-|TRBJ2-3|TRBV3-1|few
TGTGCCAGCAGCCATAACTACCCAGATACGCAGTATTTT
CASSHNYPDTQYF
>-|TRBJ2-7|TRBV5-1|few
TGCGCCAGCAGCTTCAACTCCTTAGACTCCTACGAGCAGTACTTC
CASSFNSLDSYEQYF
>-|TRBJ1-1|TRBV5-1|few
TGCGCCAGCAGCTATGGGCTATGGGGGCCCACTGAAGCTTTCTTT
CASSYGLWGPTEAFF
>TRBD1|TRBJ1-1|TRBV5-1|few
TGCGCCAGCAGCTTGAACACAGGGGGGAGACCTTTCTTT
CASSLNTGGRPFF
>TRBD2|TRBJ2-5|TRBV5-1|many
TGTGCCAGCAGCCTGGGACTAGCGGGGGAGACCCAGTACTTC
CASSLGLAGETQYF
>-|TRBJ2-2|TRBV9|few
TGTGCCAGCAGCGTAGCAGGGCCCCTCAACGGGGAGCTGTTTTTT
CASSVAGPLNGELFF
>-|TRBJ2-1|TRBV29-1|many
TGCAGCGTTCCCAGCCCAGCCTACAATGAGCAGTTCTTC
CSVPSPAYNEQFF
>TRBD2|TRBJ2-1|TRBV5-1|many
TGCGCCAGCAGCTTGGAGGAGCGGGAGGTGTACAATGAGCAGTTCTTC
CASSLEEREVYNEQFF
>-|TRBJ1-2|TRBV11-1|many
TGTGCCAGCAGTCTCAGCGGTAGCACTAACTATGGCTACACCTTC
CASSLSGSTNYGYTF
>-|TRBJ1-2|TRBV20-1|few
TGCAGTGCTGATCGGGACAATGTCTATGGCTACACCTTC
CSADRDNVYGYTF
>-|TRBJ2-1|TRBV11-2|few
TGTGCCAGCAGCTTAGTCCATAGACTAGGGGTGGGGGAGCAGTTCTTC
CASSLVHRLGVGEQFF
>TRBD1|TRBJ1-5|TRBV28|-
TGTGCCAGCAGTTCCGGGACAGGGGCATATCAGCCCCAGCATTTT
CASSSGTGAYQPQHF
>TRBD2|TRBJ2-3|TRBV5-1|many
TGCGCCAGCGGTCTAGCGGGGGACACAGATACGCAGTATTTT
CASGLAGDTDTQYF
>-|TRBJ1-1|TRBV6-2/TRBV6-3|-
TGTGCCACCAACCTGTGGGGGCGCCTGGTAGAGGCTGAAGCTTTCTTT
CATNLWGRLVEAEAFF
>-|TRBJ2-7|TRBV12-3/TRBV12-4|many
TGTGCCAGCAGTTTCTCGAGAACCGCCCCCTACTTC
CASSFSRTAPYF
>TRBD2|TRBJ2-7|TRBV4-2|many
TGTGCCAGCAGCCAAGACCGCGCTAGCGGAGACTACGAGCAGTACTTC
CASSQDRASGDYEQYF
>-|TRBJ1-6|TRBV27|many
TGTGCCAGCAGTATAAGCTCCTATAATTCACCCCTCCACTTT
CASSISSYNSPLHF
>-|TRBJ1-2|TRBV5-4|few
TGTGCCAGCAGCTTGGGGACAGTAATATATGGCTACACCTTC
CASSLGTVIYGYTF
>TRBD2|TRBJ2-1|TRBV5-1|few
TGCGCCAGCACTGGGACTAGCGGGGTTGGTGAGCAGTTCTTC
CASTGTSGVGEQFF
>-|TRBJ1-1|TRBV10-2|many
TGCGCCAGCAGTGAGTCGGCTTTCCCCCGGACTGAAGCTTTCTTT
CASSESAFPRTEAFF
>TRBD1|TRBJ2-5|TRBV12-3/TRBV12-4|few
TGTGCCAGCAGTTTATGGGCAGGGGGTCGGGTAGGGATAGGAGAGACCCAGTACTTC
CASSLWAGGRVGIGETQYF
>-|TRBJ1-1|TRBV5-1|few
TGCGCCAGCAGCTTGGTGGGGCTTTCTGAAGCTTTCTTT
CASSLVGLSEAFF
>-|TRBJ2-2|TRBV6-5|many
TGTGCCAGCAGTTACGTGGCGGGACAGATAATTTTAACCACCGGGGAGCTGTTTTTT
CASSYVAGQIILTTGELFF
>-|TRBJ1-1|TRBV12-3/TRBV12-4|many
TGTGCCAGCAGTTCCACGGACAGCCCAAACACTGAAGCTTTCTTT
CASSSTDSPNTEAFF
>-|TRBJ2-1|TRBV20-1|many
TGCAGTGCTAGTGCCCAGAGGGAGTTCTTC
CSASAQREFF
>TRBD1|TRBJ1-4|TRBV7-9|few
TGTGCCAGCACAACTACTGGACAGGGTGGGGAAAAACTGTTTTTT
CASTTTGQGGEKLFF
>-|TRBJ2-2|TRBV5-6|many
TGTGCCAGCAGCCTAAGCAGGGGATGGACCGGGGAGCTGTTTTTT
CASSLSRGWTGELFF
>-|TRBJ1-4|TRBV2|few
TGTGCCAGCAGGAGGGATCCTAGTGAAAAACTGTTTTTT
CASRRDPSEKLFF
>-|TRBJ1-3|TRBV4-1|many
TGCGCCAGCAGGCTTGAGGCTTTGTCCTCTGGAAACACCATATATTTT
CASRLEALSSGNTIYF
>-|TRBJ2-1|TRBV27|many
TGTGCCAGCAGTTTACGAACAGCATCAAGTAGCTCCTACAATGAGCAGTTCTTC
CASSLRTASSSSYNEQFF
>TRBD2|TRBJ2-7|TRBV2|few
TGTGCCAGCAGTGCTATAGGACTAGTACACGAGCAGTACTTC
CASSAIGLVHEQYF
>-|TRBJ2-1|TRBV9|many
TGTGCCAGCAGCGGACGTATTGAGCCCCCCTCCTACAATGAGCAGTTCTTC
CASSGRIEPPSYNEQFF
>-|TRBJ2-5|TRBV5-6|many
TGTGCCAGCAGCTTTTCGGCACAAGAGACCCAGTACTTC
CASSFSAQETQYF
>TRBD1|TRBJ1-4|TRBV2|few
TGTGCCAGCAAAAGACAGGGGAGCGGTGAAAAACTGTTTTTT
CASKRQGSGEKLFF
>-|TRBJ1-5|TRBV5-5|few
TGTGCCAGCAGCTTGGGGGGGTATCAGCCCCAGCATTTT
CASSLGGYQPQHF
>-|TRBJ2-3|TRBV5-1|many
TGCGCCAGCACCTTAGACCTGGGCCGGACGCAGTATTTT
CASTLDLGRTQYF
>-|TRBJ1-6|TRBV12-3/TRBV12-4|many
TGTGCCAGCAGTTTAACCAGTTCTTATAATTCACCCCTCCACTTT
CASSLTSSYNSPLHF
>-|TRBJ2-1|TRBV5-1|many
TGCGCCAGCAGCTCCGACCCTGGGGGCGGTTCCTACAATGAGCAGTTCTTC
CASSSDPGGGSYNEQFF
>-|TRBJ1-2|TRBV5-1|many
TGCGCCAGCAGCTTTGGACAGTCGGGTTTGGATGGCTACACCTTC
CASSFGQSGLDGYTF
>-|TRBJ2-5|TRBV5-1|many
TGCGCCAGCAGCTCGCCAGGAGTGGAGACCCAGTACTTC
CASSSPGVETQYF
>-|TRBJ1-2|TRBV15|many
TGTGCCACCAGCCCGGACAGTGGAAACTATGGCTACACCTTC
CATSPDSGNYGYTF
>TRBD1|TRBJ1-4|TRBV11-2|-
TGTGCCAGCAGCTTCGCCGGGACAGGGGGAGAAAAACTGTTTTTT
CASSFAGTGGEKLFF
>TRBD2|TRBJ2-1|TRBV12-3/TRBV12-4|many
TGTGCCATTCTGAGCGGGGGGGCGGACAATGAGCAGTTCTTC
CAILSGGADNEQFF
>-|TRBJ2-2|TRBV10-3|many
TGTGCCATCAGTGGGTGGGGGCGCGCCGGGGAGCTGTTTTTT
CAISGWGRAGELFF